A single sample gave rise to the 10 T cell receptor beta chains below, sequenced in a study of blood T cells in healthy people across ages. A second PCR, run for 7 to 11 cycles, used a sample-barcoded 5' primer plus a J-beta primer mix. TCRdb reanalysed the 5' RACE reads using MiXCR and keeps one entry per CDR3 protein. The repertoire holds roughly 1.7 million distinct CDR3 sequences, approximately 32% seen once, with over 9% in the top ten. Sequencing used blood. All receptors come from a woman in her 30s in good health.

The rearrangement links TRBV30 to TRBJ2-7; 7 bases line up with TRBD2. The CDR3 spans 13 residues. The V and J ends lost 0 bases and 3 bases, in that order; junction bases with no gene match: 2. Germline loops: CDR1 GTSNPN, CDR2 SVGIG (reference sequence). The CDR3 nucleotides read TGTGCCTGGAGTGTCGGGGGGTGCTACGAGCAGTACTTC. It codes for CAWSVGGCYEQYF.

In its sample, this clonotype was seen a few times. This chain joins TRBV5-1 and TRBJ2-7; either TRBD1 or TRBD2 may fit D (5 bases each). This CDR3 comprises 15 residues. Germline CDR1 is SGHRS and CDR2 is YFSETQ. V lost 0 bases, J lost 6 bases, and 16 bases lay in between. The CDR3 loop is CASSLALEGNGEQYF. The CDR3 DNA reads as TGCGCCAGCAGCTTGGCCTTAGAGGGGAATGGCGAGCAGTACTTC.

This clonotype was seen only a few times. Sequence at one end of the junction differs from germline and may be a read error. The rearrangement uses TRBV7-9 and TRBJ1-1; D gene unclear. The CDR3 is made up of 14 amino acids. The germline V gene encodes CDR1 SEHNR and CDR2 FQNEAQ (reference sequence). In nucleotides, the CDR3 is TGTTCCAGCAGCCTCAGTAGGCTGAACACTGAAGCTTTCTTT. Its protein is CSSSLSRLNTEAFF.

This clonotype has a count of ten or more. The chain links TRBV29-1 to TRBJ2-7; TRBD1 matches at 10 bases. With V trimmed by 4 bases and J by 3 bases, 3 bases remained unmatched. The CDR3 consists of 13 residues. Germline assignment: CDR1 SQVTM and CDR2 ANQGSEA. The CDR3 loop is CSVVGTGDYEQYF. Written as DNA, the CDR3 is TGCAGCGTTGTGGGGACAGGGGACTACGAGCAGTACTTC.

This clonotype turned up a few times. This chain links TRBV20-1 with TRBJ2-5, with D unclear. The germline CDR1 and CDR2 sequences are DFQATT and SNEGSKA (reference sequence). CDR3 length: 14 residues. The ends were cut back, 3 bases at V and 3 bases at J, with 14 bases in the middle. The CDR3 sequence: CSASPSQSKETQYF. CDR3 sequence (DNA): TGCAGTGCTAGCCCCAGCCAGAGTAAAGAGACCCAGTACTTC.

The V and J genes are TRBV30 and TRBJ2-6; D remains ambiguous. The CDR3 runs to 15 residues. Germline-derived CDR1 and CDR2 are GTSNPN and SVGIG (reference sequence). V was trimmed by 4 bases and J by 0 bases, leaving 10 bases between them. As DNA, the CDR3 is TGTGCCTGGATGCCAGCCTTCTCTGGGGCCAACGTCCTGACTTTC. Encoded protein: CAWMPAFSGANVLTF. Complete variable domain (other parts from reference TRBV30 and TRBJ2-6): SQTIHQWPATLVQPVGSPLSLECTVEGTSNPNLYWYRQAAGRGLQLLFYSVGIGQISSEVPQNLSASRPQDRQFILSSKKLLLSDSGFYLCAWMPAFSGANVLTFGAGSRLTVL.

This clonotype showed up just a few times. This sequence joins TRBV5-1 and TRBJ1-5; 8 nucleotides agree with TRBD1. Trimming removed 3 bases from V and 3 bases from J; junction bases left unmatched: 8. The CDR3 contains 16 residues. Germline V gene lookup returns CDR1 SGHRS and CDR2 YFSETQ. The CDR3 protein is CASSWTGLGNNQPQHF. CDR3 DNA sequence: TGCGCCAGCAGCTGGACAGGGCTTGGTAACAATCAGCCCCAGCATTTT.

There are a few counts of this clonotype. The chain joins TRBV11-1 to TRBJ2-3; TRBD2 matches 13 bases. V shed 6 bases, J shed 3 bases, and the junction held 9 bases outside the gene matches. CDR1 and CDR2 (germline): SGHAT, FQDESV (reference sequence). The CDR3 covers 17 residues. The CDR3 sequence: CASSSPTSGGKTDTQYF. The CDR3 DNA is TGTGCCAGCAGTTCTCCGACTAGCGGGGGGAAAACAGATACGCAGTATTTT.

The chain links TRBV12-3 or TRBV12-4 to TRBJ1-2, with no clear D. The CDR3 is 14 residues long. Trimming took 2 bases from V and 6 from J, leaving 13 bases between them. CDR3 bases: TGTGCCAGCAGTTTAAATGAGTCGCCGGATGGCTACACCTTC. Translation: CASSLNESPDGYTF.

This chain uses TRBV20-1 with TRBJ1-1; unclear D gene. Germline-derived CDR1 and CDR2 are DFQATT and SNEGSKA (reference sequence). The CDR3 length is 14 residues. The ends were cut back, 2 bases at V and 4 bases at J, with 14 bases in the middle. The CDR3 protein is CSARSSGPATEAFF. In DNA, the CDR3 is TGCAGTGCTAGATCTTCGGGCCCGGCCACTGAAGCTTTCTTT.